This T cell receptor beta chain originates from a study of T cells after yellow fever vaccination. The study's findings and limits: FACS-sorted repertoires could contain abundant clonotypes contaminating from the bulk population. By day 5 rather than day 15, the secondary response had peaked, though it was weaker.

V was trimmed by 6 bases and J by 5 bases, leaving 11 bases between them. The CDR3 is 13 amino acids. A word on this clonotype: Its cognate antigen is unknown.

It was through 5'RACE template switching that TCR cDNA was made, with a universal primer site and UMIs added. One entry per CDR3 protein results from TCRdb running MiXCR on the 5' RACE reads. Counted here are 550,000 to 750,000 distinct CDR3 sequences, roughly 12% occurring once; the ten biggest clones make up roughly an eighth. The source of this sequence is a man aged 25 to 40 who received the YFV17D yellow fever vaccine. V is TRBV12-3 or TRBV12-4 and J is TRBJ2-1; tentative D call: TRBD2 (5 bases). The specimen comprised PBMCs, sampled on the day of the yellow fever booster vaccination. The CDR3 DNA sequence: TGTGCCAGCAGCTCTCGGGGAAACAATGAGCAGTTCTTC. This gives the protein CASSSRGNNEQFF.